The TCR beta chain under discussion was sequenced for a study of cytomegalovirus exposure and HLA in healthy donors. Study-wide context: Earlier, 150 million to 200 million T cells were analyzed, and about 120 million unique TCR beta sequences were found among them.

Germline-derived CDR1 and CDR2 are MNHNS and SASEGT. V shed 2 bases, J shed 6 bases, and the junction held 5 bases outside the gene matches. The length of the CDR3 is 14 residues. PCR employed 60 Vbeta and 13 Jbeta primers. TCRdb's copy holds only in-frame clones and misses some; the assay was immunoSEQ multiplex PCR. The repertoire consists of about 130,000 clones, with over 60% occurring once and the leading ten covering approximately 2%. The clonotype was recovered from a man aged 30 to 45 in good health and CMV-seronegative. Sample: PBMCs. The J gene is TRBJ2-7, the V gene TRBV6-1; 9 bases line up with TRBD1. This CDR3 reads CASSENRGPTEQYF. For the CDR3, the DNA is TGTGCCAGCAGTGAAAACAGGGGGCCTACCGAGCAGTACTTC.